One sample yielded the 26 T cell receptor beta chains listed below, sequenced in a study of graft-versus-host responses after intestinal transplantation. Their target antigens are unknown. Clones were read by immunoSEQ multiplex PCR, and TCRdb kept only the in-frame ones, dropping some. The data show 96,000 or so clones, with approximately 90% seen just once and 0.15% to 0.2% held by the top ten. Sample: unstimulated CD4+ T cells sorted from spleen or lymph node cells, taken before intestinal transplant. These receptors came from a human donor who received an intestinal transplant.

The V call is TRBV2, the J call TRBJ2-1, with 10 bases matching TRBD2. The CDR3 consists of 15 residues. V lost 7 bases and J lost 3; bases outside the gene matches: 6. Looked up from germline, CDR1 is SNHLY and CDR2 is FYNNEI. DNA for the CDR3: TGTGCCAGCATCACTAGCGGGGATAACTACAATGAGCAGTTCTTC. This encodes CASITSGDNYNEQFF.

V usage is TRBV5-4 and J usage is TRBJ2-1; no clear D gene. The CDR3 loop spans 16 amino acids. Trimming cost V 6 bases and J 4 bases, with 20 bases left between them. Germline CDR1 is SGHNT and CDR2 is YYREEE (reference sequence). The CDR3 loop is CASTTALYAAYNEQFF. DNA of the CDR3: TGTGCCAGCACCACCGCCCTCTATGCGGCTTACAATGAGCAGTTCTTC. The full variable domain, rest sourced from reference TRBV5-4 and TRBJ2-1, is ETGVTQSPTHLIKTRGQQVTLRCSSQSGHNTVSWYQQALGQGPQFIFQYYREEENGRGNFPPRFSGLQFPNYSSELNVNALELDDSALYLCASTTALYAAYNEQFFGPGTRLTVL.

The CDR3 loop is CASSYSVRQPQHF. The CDR3 nucleotides read TGTGCCAGCAGTTACTCGGTGAGGCAGCCCCAGCATTTT. V and J are TRBV6-5 and TRBJ1-5; D not resolved. CDR1 MNHEY and CDR2 SVGAGI come from the germline V gene. The CDR3 extends over 13 amino acids. Deletions cut 0 bases from V and 7 bases from J, with 7 bases between.

The chain employs TRBV5-1 and TRBJ2-1, with 8 bases lining up with TRBD2. Germline lookup yields CDR1 SGHRS and CDR2 YFSETQ. This CDR3 spans 13 amino acids. Unmatched junction bases numbered 1, after V lost 6 bases and J lost 2 bases. The CDR3 loop is CASKLAAYNEQFF. In DNA form, the CDR3 reads TGCGCCAGCAAACTAGCGGCCTACAATGAGCAGTTCTTC.

The rearrangement uses TRBV7-9 and TRBJ2-1, with a possible D match to TRBD1 (6 bases). Germline assignment: CDR1 SEHNR and CDR2 FQNEAQ (reference sequence). The CDR3 is 14 residues long. The V gene lost 3 bases and the J gene lost 5 bases, with 11 bases spanning the gap. The CDR3 loop is CASSFRDNHNEQFF. As DNA, the CDR3 is TGTGCCAGCAGCTTCCGGGACAACCACAATGAGCAGTTCTTC.

The chain recombines TRBV6-1 with TRBJ1-5; a possible D gene is TRBD1 (5 bases). V was cut by 0 bases and J by 2 bases, with 14 bases left in between. In germline, CDR1 is MNHNS, CDR2 SASEGT. CDR3 length: 17 amino acids. The CDR3 region is CASSEAPAGKGNQPQHF. In DNA, the CDR3 is TGTGCCAGCAGTGAAGCGCCTGCAGGGAAGGGCAATCAGCCCCAGCATTTT.

V gene TRBV5-1 combines with J gene TRBJ2-3, with D perhaps matching TRBD1 (6 bases). Germline V gene data show CDR1 as SGHRS and CDR2 as YFSETQ. This CDR3 has 14 amino acids. Trimming took 4 bases from V and 2 from J, leaving 11 bases between them. The CDR3 region is CASSLGQATDTQYF. The CDR3 bases are TGCGCCAGCAGCCTGGGACAAGCCACAGATACGCAGTATTTT.

This clone was seen only once. The rearrangement uses TRBV19 and TRBJ1-2; TRBD1 might be the D (5 bases). This CDR3 spans 12 amino acids. V shed 5 bases and J shed 5 bases, with 9 bases lying between them. Germline V gene data show CDR1 as LNHDA and CDR2 as SQIVND (reference sequence). The chain's CDR3 is CASSAQGYGYTF. CDR3 sequence (DNA): TGTGCCAGTAGTGCTCAGGGTTATGGCTACACCTTC.

The CDR3: CASSRLYVGDSYNEQFF. The CDR3, as DNA: TGTGCCAGCAGTCGTTTGTACGTAGGAGACTCCTACAATGAGCAGTTCTTC. V gene TRBV27 combines with J gene TRBJ2-1; D uncertain. The V gene's germline CDR1 is MNHEY and CDR2 SMNVEV (reference sequence). V lost 5 bases, J lost 0 bases, and 17 bases lay in between. The CDR3 has 17 residues.

The V and J genes are TRBV27 and TRBJ2-3; perhaps TRBD2 as D (6 bases). Per germline, CDR1 MNHEY and CDR2 SMNVEV (reference sequence). With 6 bases removed from V and 4 bases from J, the gap between germline ends came to 23 bases. This CDR3 region has 17 residues. The CDR3 nucleotides are TGTGCCAGCAGGGAACCACGCGGGACTCCGAACCCAGATACGCAGTATTTT. Residues: CASREPRGTPNPDTQYF.

This chain uses TRBV7-2 with TRBJ2-3; a possible D gene is TRBD1 (6 bases). The CDR3 is 17 amino acids. Germline CDR1 is SGHTA and CDR2 is FQGNSA. With 0 bases removed from V and 3 bases from J, the gap between germline ends came to 16 bases. In DNA form, the CDR3 reads TGTGCCAGCAGCTTAGCACCAGGGGCTATAGGAACAGATACGCAGTATTTT. Translation gives CASSLAPGAIGTDTQYF.

The rearrangement links TRBV7-2 to TRBJ1-6, with a weak D call TRBD1 (5 bases). Germline assignment: CDR1 SGHTA and CDR2 FQGNSA. Trimming stripped 4 bases from V and 10 bases from J, with 14 bases between. The CDR3 extends over 14 amino acids. The CDR3 sequence: CASSSGRDGSPLHF. CDR3 sequence (DNA): TGTGCCAGCAGCTCAGGGAGGGACGGATCACCCCTCCACTTT.

The chain combines TRBV5-1 with TRBJ2-6; 7 bases are shared with TRBD1. The CDR3 runs 15 residues. The germline V gene has CDR1 SGHRS and CDR2 YFSETQ. J gave up 3 bases and V 1 base, and 1 base lay outside the gene matches. The DNA of the CDR3 is TGCGCCAGCAGCTTGACAGGGGATGGGGCCAACGTCCTGACTTTC. Translating it yields CASSLTGDGANVLTF.

J is TRBJ1-6 and V is TRBV23-1; possible D gene TRBD1, 5 bases. TRBV23-1 is an ORF; its function is uncertain. Trimming shortened V by 2 bases and J by 4 bases, and 21 bases separated the two germline ends. This CDR3 is 19 amino acids long. The CDR3 region has the DNA TGCGCCAGCAGTCAAAACCGACCGAGCCCCAAGGGGTATAATTCACCCCTCCACTTT. Translating it yields CASSQNRPSPKGYNSPLHF.

The rearrangement uses TRBV5-1 and TRBJ1-1; D unclear. The CDR3 is made up of 12 amino acids. Deletions cut 0 bases from V and 5 bases from J, with 5 bases between. CDR1 and CDR2 from the germline V gene are SGHRS and YFSETQ. Here the CDR3 DNA reads TGCGCCAGCAGCTTGGAGCGAACTGAAGCTTTCTTT. The encoded protein is CASSLERTEAFF. The full variable domain, in which reference TRBV5-1 and TRBJ1-1 provide the parts outside the CDR3, is KAGVTQTPRYLIKTRGQQVTLSCSPISGHRSVSWYQQTPGQGLQFLFEYFSETQRNKGNFPGRFSGRQFSNSRSEMNVSTLELGDSALYLCASSLERTEAFFGQGTRLTVV.

This clone came up once. The V call is TRBV7-8, the J call TRBJ2-2; 7 bases align to TRBD1. Germline assignment: CDR1 SGHVS and CDR2 FQNEAQ. The CDR3 runs 16 residues. With V trimmed by 4 bases and J by 6 bases, 11 bases remained unmatched. CDR3 region: CASSYYPRGFAGELFF. Written as DNA, the CDR3 is TGTGCCAGCAGCTACTACCCCAGGGGGTTTGCCGGGGAGCTGTTTTTT.

The rearrangement uses TRBV5-1 and TRBJ1-2, with D maybe TRBD1 (5 bases). This CDR3 has 14 amino acids. Trimming cost V 0 bases and J 8 bases, with 14 bases left between them. In germline, CDR1 is SGHRS, CDR2 YFSETQ. CDR3 coding DNA: TGCGCCAGCAGCTTGGGGCAGGGCATAGGCGGCTACACCTTC. It codes for CASSLGQGIGGYTF.

V usage is TRBV5-1 and J usage is TRBJ2-7; possibly TRBD2 for D (5 bases). The CDR3 runs 14 residues. V lost 4 bases and J lost 0, with 11 bases in between. Germline V gene data show CDR1 as SGHRS and CDR2 as YFSETQ. The CDR3 coding sequence is TGCGCCAGCAGCCCTAGCTCGAGCTCCTACGAGCAGTACTTC. This codes for CASSPSSSSYEQYF.

This clone appeared a few times. The chain combines TRBV10-1 with TRBJ1-5, with D possibly being TRBD1 (6 bases). CDR3 length: 14 amino acids. Trimming removed 8 bases at V and 1 base at J, with 12 bases between. Germline loops: CDR1 WNHNN, CDR2 SYGVQD (reference sequence). CDR3 DNA: TGCGCCAGCCTGAACGGACAGAGCAATCAGCCCCAGCATTTT. This translates into CASLNGQSNQPQHF.

This rearrangement joins TRBV29-1 to TRBJ2-1; 9 nucleotides agree with TRBD1. The CDR3 covers 17 residues. The V segment lost 4 bases and the J segment 2 bases; nucleotides outside the gene matches: 12. Germline CDR1 reads SQVTM; CDR2 reads ANQGSEA. Written as DNA, the CDR3 is TGCAGCGTTGTGCAGACCGGGACAGGGAAGGCCTACAATGAGCAGTTCTTC. Amino acid sequence: CSVVQTGTGKAYNEQFF.

The chain employs TRBV28 and TRBJ2-7, with 7 bases identical to TRBD1. From germline, CDR1 is MDHEN and CDR2 SYDVKM. The CDR3 runs to 14 residues. Trimming at V came to 8 bases and at J to 3 bases, leaving 10 bases not matched to a gene. This CDR3 is CASLPGTAVYEQYF. In DNA form, the CDR3 reads TGTGCCAGCCTTCCGGGGACAGCAGTCTACGAGCAGTACTTC.

The V gene is TRBV6-5, the J gene TRBJ2-4, with TRBD2 matching over 7 bases. The CDR3 totals 15 residues. Germline trimming cut 2 bases from V and 6 bases from J; bases unmatched to any gene: 7. Germline CDR1 MNHEY, CDR2 SVGAGI. CDR3 nucleotide sequence: TGTGCCAGCAGTTACGGGAGGGCCGGCCTAAACATTCAGTACTTC. It encodes CASSYGRAGLNIQYF.

The CDR3 region is CASSLNSATGASPLHF. CDR3 sequence (DNA): TGTGCCAGCAGCTTGAACTCTGCGACAGGGGCTTCACCCCTCCACTTT. V is TRBV5-4 and J is TRBJ1-6, with 8 positions matching TRBD1. The CDR3 covers 16 residues. Trimming took 1 base from V and 9 from J; bases not matched to a gene: 9. The V gene's germline CDR1 is SGHNT and CDR2 YYREEE (reference sequence).

The chain couples TRBV6-6 to TRBJ2-7, with a weak D call TRBD1 (5 bases). The CDR3 has 15 amino acids. Trimming took 0 bases from V and 1 from J, leaving 10 bases between them. Germline V gene lookup returns CDR1 MNHNY and CDR2 SVGAGI (reference sequence). The CDR3 here is CASSYSAGLSYEQYF. As DNA, the CDR3 is TGTGCCAGCAGTTACTCTGCAGGGTTGTCCTACGAGCAGTACTTC.

Here the CDR3 DNA reads TGCGCCAGCAGCCTAGCGGGGGGGCAGAGCACCGGGGAGCTGTTTTTT. Translating gives CASSLAGGQSTGELFF. This chain links TRBV4-3 with TRBJ2-2; 11 bases fit TRBD2. The V and J ends lost 4 bases and 4 bases, in that order; junction bases with no gene match: 5. Germline assignment: CDR1 LGHNA and CDR2 YSLEER. The CDR3 contains 16 residues.

This chain links TRBV15 with TRBJ2-7; 11 positions match TRBD1. Germline-derived CDR1 and CDR2 are LNHNV and YYDKDF (reference sequence). Losses at the gene ends were 1 base for V and 2 bases for J; bases not matched to a gene: 10. The CDR3 length is 18 residues. This chain's CDR3 is CATSRVKGGDRGAYEQYF. The CDR3 nucleotides are TGTGCCACCAGCAGAGTTAAAGGTGGGGACAGGGGGGCCTACGAGCAGTACTTC.